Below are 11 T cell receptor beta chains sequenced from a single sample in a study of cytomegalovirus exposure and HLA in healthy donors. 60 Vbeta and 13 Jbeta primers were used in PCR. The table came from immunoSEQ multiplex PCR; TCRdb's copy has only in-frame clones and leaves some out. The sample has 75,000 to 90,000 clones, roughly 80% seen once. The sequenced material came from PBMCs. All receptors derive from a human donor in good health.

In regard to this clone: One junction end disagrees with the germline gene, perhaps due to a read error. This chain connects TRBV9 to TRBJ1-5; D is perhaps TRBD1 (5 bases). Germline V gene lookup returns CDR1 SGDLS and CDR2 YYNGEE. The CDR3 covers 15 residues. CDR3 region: CASSAGMLSNQPQNF. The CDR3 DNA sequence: TGTGCCAGCAGCGCAGGGATGTTGAGCAATCAGCCCCAGAATTTT.

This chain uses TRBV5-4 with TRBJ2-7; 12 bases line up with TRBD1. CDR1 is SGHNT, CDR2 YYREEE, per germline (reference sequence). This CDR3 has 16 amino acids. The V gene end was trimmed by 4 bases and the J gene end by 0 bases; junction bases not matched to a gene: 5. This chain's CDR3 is CASSQGTGGSSYEQYF. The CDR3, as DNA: TGTGCCAGCAGCCAAGGGACAGGGGGCAGCTCCTACGAGCAGTACTTC. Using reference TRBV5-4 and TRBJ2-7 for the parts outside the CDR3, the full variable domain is ETGVTQSPTHLIKTRGQQVTLRCSSQSGHNTVSWYQQALGQGPQFIFQYYREEENGRGNFPPRFSGLQFPNYSSELNVNALELDDSALYLCASSQGTGGSSYEQYFGPGTRLTVT.

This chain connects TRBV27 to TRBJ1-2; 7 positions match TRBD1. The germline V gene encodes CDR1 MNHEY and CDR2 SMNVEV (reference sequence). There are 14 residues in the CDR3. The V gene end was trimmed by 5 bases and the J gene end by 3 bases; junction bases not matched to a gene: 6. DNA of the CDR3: TGTGCCAGCAGTACCCTAGGGGGCGACTATGGCTACACCTTC. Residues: CASSTLGGDYGYTF.

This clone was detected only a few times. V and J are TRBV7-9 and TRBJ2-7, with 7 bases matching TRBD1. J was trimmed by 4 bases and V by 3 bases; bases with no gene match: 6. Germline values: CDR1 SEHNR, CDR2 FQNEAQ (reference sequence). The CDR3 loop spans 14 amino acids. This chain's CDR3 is CASSLEQGIYEQYF. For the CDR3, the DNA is TGTGCCAGCAGCTTGGAACAGGGGATATACGAGCAGTACTTC.

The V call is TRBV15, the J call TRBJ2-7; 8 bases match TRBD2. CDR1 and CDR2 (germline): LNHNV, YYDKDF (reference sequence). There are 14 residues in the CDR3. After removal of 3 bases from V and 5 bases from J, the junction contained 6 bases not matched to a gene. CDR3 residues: CATSRGTRSDEQYF. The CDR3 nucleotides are TGTGCCACCAGCAGGGGGACTAGATCTGACGAGCAGTACTTC.

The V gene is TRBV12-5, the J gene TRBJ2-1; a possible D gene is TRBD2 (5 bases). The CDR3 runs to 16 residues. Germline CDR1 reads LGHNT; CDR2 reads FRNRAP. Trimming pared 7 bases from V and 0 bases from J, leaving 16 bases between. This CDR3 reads CASAPRGGDSYNEQFF. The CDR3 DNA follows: TGTGCTAGTGCCCCCCGGGGTGGGGACTCCTACAATGAGCAGTTCTTC. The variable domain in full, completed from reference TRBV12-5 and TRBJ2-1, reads DARVTQTPRHKVTEMGQEVTMRCQPILGHNTVFWYRQTMMQGLELLAYFRNRAPLDDSGMPKDRFSAEMPDATLATLKIQPSEPRDSAVYFCASAPRGGDSYNEQFFGPGTRLTVL.

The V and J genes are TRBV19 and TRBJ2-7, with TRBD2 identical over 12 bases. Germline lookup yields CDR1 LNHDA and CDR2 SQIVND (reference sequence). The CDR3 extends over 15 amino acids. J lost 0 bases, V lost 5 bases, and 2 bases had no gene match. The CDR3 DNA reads TGTGCCAGTAGTGTACTAGCGGGGGGCTCCTACGAGCAGTACTTC. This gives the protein CASSVLAGGSYEQYF.

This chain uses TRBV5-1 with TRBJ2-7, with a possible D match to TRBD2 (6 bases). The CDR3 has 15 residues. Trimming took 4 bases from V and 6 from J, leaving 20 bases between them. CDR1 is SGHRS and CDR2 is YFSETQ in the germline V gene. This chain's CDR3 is CASSRDAGRFREQYF. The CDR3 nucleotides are TGCGCCAGCAGCAGGGACGCAGGGAGGTTCCGCGAGCAGTACTTC.

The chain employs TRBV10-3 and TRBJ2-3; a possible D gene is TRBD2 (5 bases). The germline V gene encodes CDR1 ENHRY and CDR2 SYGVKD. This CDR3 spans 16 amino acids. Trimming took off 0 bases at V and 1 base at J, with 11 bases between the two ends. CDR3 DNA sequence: TGTGCCATCAGTGAGTCGCCGGGGATCGGCACAGATACGCAGTATTTT. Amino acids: CAISESPGIGTDTQYF.

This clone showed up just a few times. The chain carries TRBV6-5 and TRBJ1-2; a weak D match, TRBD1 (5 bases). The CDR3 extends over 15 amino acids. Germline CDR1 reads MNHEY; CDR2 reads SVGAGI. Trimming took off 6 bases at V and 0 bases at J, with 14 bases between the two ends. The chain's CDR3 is CASRETAKTNYGYTF. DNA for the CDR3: TGTGCCAGCAGGGAGACAGCTAAAACTAACTATGGCTACACCTTC.

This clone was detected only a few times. Here the CDR3 DNA reads TGTGCCAGCAGCCCAACAGCTAGCGGGGTAAACATTCAGTACTTC. Its protein is CASSPTASGVNIQYF. V is TRBV9 and J is TRBJ2-4; 9 nucleotides line up with TRBD2. CDR3 length: 15 amino acids. The germline V gene encodes CDR1 SGDLS and CDR2 YYNGEE. Losses at the gene ends were 4 bases for V and 6 bases for J; bases not matched to a gene: 8.